Included here is one T cell receptor beta chain sequence, with context. The antigen is undetermined. The CDR3 length is 16 residues. The germline V gene has CDR1 ENHRY and CDR2 SYGVKD. V gave up 4 bases and J gave up 2 bases, with 15 bases separating them. The sample's time point: pre-sensitization, week 0. Treatment in this sample: therapeutic diphenylcyclopropenone sensitization with weekly scalp DPC. These data originate in a study of human T cells and chemical hapten exposure. Whole-study context: Variation in per-sample TCR yields came mainly from small pooled library volume differences.

MiXCR, applied by TCRdb to the RACE reads, yields one record per CDR3 protein. Of roughly 100,000 distinct CDR3 sequences listed, less than 14% were seen once; the top ten hold approximately 3.3%. General study results and limits: PT1 expanded TCR counts and patch test score correlated positively. TCRs exceeding a frequency of 1 in 1000 stayed unchanged under DPC sensitization.

The chain has TRBV10-3 and TRBJ1-3, with D unresolved. This specimen consisted of whole blood, obtained in connection with sensitization to the hapten diphenylcyclopropenone (DPC). This TCR came from a woman aged 55 to 70 with alopecia areata. Some clones in this sample may be carry-over from other donors' samples. Here the CDR3 reads CAISGGWTDPGNTIYF. The CDR3 DNA follows: TGTGCCATCAGTGGTGGTTGGACCGACCCTGGAAACACCATATATTTT.